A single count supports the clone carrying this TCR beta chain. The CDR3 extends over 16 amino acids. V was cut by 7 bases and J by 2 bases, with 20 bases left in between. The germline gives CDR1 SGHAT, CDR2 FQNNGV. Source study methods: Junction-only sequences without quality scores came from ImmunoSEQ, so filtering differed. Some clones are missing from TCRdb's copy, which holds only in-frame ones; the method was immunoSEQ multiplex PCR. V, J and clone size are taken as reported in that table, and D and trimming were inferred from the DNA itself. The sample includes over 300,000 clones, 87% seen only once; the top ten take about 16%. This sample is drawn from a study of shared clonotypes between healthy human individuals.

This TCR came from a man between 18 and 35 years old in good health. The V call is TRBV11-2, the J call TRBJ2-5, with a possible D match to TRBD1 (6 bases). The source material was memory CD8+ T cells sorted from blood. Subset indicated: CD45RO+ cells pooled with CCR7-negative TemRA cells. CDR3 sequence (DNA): TGTGCCAGCATCGCGGAGTTTGGGGGCTCTCAAGAGACCCAGTACTTC. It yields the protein CASIAEFGGSQETQYF.